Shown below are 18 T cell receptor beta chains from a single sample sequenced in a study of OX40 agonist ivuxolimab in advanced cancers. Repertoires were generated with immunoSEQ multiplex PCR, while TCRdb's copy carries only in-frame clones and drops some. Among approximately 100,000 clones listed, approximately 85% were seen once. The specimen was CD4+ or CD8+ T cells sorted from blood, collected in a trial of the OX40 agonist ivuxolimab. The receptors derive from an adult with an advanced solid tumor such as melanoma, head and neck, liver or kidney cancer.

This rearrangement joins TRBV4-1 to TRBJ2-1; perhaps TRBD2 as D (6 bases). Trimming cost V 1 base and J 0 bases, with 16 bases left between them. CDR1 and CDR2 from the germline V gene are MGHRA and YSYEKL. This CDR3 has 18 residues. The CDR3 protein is CASSQGPSVSSSYNEQFF. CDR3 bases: TGCGCCAGCAGCCAAGGCCCTAGCGTATCGAGCTCCTACAATGAGCAGTTCTTC.

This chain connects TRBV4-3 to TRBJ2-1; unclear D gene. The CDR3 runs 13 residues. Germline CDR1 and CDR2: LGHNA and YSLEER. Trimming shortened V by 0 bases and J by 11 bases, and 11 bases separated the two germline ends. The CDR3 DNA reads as TGCGCCAGCAGCCAAGATTCATGGAGTAAGCAGTTCTTC. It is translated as CASSQDSWSKQFF.

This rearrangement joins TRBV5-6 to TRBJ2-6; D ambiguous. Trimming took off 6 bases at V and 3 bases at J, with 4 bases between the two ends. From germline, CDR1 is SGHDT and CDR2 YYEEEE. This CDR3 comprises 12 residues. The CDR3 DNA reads TGTGCCAGCACCATTGGGGCCAACGTCCTGACTTTC. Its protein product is CASTIGANVLTF.

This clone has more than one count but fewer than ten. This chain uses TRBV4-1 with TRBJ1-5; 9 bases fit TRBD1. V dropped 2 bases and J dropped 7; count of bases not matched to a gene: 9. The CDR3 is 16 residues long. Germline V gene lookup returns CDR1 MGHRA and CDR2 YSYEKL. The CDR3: CASSQQPGQGGQPQHF. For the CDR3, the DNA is TGCGCCAGCAGCCAACAACCGGGACAGGGTGGACAGCCCCAGCATTTT.

This CDR3 reads CASSQRDRGEAFF. The CDR3 bases are TGCGCCAGCAGCCAAAGGGACAGGGGAGAAGCTTTCTTT. J is TRBJ1-1 and V is TRBV4-1; 10 nucleotides line up with TRBD1. V dropped 2 bases and J dropped 8; count of bases not matched to a gene: 2. The CDR3 has 13 amino acids. The V gene's germline CDR1 is MGHRA and CDR2 YSYEKL.

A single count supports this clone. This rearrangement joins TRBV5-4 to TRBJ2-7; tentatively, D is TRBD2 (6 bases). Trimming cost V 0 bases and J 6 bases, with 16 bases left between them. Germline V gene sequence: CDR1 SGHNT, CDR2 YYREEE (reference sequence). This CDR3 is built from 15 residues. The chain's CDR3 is CASSLAQNFGGEQYF. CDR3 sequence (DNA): TGTGCCAGCAGCTTGGCACAGAATTTCGGGGGCGAGCAGTACTTC.

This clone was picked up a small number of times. The CDR3 spells CAWGRTGDQPQHF. CDR3 nucleotides: TGTGCCTGGGGAAGGACAGGGGATCAGCCCCAGCATTTT. The chain employs TRBV30 and TRBJ1-5; TRBD1 aligns across 9 bases. Germline trimming cut 5 bases from V and 5 bases from J; bases unmatched to any gene: 4. CDR1 and CDR2 (germline): GTSNPN, SVGIG (reference sequence). There are 13 residues in the CDR3.

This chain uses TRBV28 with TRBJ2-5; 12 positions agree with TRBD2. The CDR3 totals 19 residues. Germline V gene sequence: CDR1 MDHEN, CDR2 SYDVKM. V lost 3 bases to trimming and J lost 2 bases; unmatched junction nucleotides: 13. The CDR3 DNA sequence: TGTGCCAGCAGTTTTCAGGGGACTAGCGGGCCAGGGCTTCAAGAGACCCAGTACTTC. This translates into CASSFQGTSGPGLQETQYF.

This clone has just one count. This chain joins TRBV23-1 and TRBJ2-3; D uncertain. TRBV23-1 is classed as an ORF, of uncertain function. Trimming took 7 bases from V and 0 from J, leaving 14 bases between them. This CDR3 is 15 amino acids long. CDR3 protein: CASKGPRKSTDTQYF. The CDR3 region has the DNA TGCGCCAGCAAAGGCCCCCGGAAGAGCACAGATACGCAGTATTTT.

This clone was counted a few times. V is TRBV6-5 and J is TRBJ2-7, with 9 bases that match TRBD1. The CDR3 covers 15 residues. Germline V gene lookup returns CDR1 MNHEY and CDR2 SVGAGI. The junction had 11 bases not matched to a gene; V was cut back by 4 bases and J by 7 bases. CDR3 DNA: TGTGCCAGCAGTTCCTACCGGGACAGGGTGGGGGAGCAGTACTTC. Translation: CASSSYRDRVGEQYF.

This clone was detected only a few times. The CDR3 sequence is CSVEDWRKQETQYF. CDR3 nucleotides: TGCAGCGTTGAAGATTGGAGAAAGCAAGAGACCCAGTACTTC. This chain joins TRBV29-1 and TRBJ2-5; D unresolved. Germline V CDR1 and CDR2: SQVTM, ANQGSEA. The CDR3 has 14 amino acids. Trimming shortened V by 0 bases and J by 2 bases, and 10 bases separated the two germline ends.

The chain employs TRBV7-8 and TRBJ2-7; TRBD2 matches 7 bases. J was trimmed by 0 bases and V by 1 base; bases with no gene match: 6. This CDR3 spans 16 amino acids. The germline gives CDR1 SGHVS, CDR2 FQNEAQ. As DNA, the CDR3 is TGTGCCAGCAGCTTAGTCGGAGCGGGACCCTCCTACGAGCAGTACTTC. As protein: CASSLVGAGPSYEQYF.

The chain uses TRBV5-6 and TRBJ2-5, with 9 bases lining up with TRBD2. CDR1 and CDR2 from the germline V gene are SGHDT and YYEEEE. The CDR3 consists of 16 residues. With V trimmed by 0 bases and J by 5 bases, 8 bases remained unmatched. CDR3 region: CASSLGGRASGETQYF. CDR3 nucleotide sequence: TGTGCCAGCAGCTTGGGCGGGAGGGCCAGTGGGGAGACCCAGTACTTC.

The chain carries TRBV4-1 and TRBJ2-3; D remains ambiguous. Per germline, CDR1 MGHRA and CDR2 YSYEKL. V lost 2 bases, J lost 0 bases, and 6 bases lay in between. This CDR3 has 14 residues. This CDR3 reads CASSQSRSTDTQYF. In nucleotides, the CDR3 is TGCGCCAGCAGCCAAAGTAGAAGCACAGATACGCAGTATTTT.

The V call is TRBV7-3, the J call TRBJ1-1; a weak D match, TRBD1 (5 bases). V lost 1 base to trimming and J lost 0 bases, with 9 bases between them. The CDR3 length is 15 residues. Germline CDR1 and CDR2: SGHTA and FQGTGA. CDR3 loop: CASSLNGGMNTEAFF. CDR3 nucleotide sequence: TGTGCCAGCAGCTTAAATGGGGGGATGAACACTGAAGCTTTCTTT.

The CDR3 region is CASSDAGVGEQFF. CDR3 nucleotides: TGCGCCAGCAGTGATGCCGGGGTTGGTGAGCAGTTCTTC. The rearrangement joins TRBV10-1 to TRBJ2-1; D might be TRBD2 (5 bases). V gave up 3 bases and J gave up 9 bases, with 12 bases separating them. Germline V gene sequence: CDR1 WNHNN, CDR2 SYGVQD (reference sequence). The CDR3 has 13 residues.

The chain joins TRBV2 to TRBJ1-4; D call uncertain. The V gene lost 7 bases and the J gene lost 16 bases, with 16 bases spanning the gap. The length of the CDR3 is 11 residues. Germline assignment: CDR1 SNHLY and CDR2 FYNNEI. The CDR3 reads CASIREATAFF. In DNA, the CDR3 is TGTGCCAGCATAAGGGAAGCGACGGCGTTTTTT.

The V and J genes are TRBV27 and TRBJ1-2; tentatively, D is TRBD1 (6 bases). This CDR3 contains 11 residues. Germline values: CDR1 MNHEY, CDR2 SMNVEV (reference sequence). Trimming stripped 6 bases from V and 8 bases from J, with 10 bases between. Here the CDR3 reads CASSSGEGYTF. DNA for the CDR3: TGTGCCAGCAGCTCAGGGGAGGGCTACACCTTC.